The 28 T cell receptor beta chains below come from one sample, sequenced in a study of cytomegalovirus exposure and HLA in healthy donors. The primer mix had 60 Vbeta and 13 Jbeta primers. Repertoires were generated with immunoSEQ multiplex PCR, while TCRdb's copy carries only in-frame clones and drops some. The table records 100,000 to 120,000 clones, about 77% of them present only once. Sequenced material: PBMCs. These receptors were taken from a woman aged 25 to 39 in good health and CMV-seropositive.

This chain connects TRBV10-1 to TRBJ1-1, with a possible D match to TRBD1 (5 bases). The CDR3 extends over 13 amino acids. Per germline, CDR1 WNHNN and CDR2 SYGVQD (reference sequence). The V end lost 2 bases, the J end lost 3 bases, and 7 bases lay between the germline ends. This CDR3 is CASSEGGDTEAFF. CDR3 coding DNA: TGCGCCAGCAGTGAGGGGGGGGACACTGAAGCTTTCTTT.

Note on this clone: Additional DNA sequences in this sample encode the identical CDR3. This rearrangement joins TRBV19 to TRBJ2-5; 12 bases match TRBD2. The V gene end was trimmed by 5 bases and the J gene end by 5 bases; junction bases not matched to a gene: 9. The CDR3 covers 16 residues. Germline assignment: CDR1 LNHDA and CDR2 SQIVND (reference sequence). The CDR3 bases are TGTGCCAGTAGTTGGACTAGCGGGATTCCCCGGGAGACCCAGTACTTC. Translated, it gives CASSWTSGIPRETQYF. Using reference TRBV19 and TRBJ2-5 for the parts outside the CDR3, the full variable domain is DGGITQSPKYLFRKEGQNVTLSCEQNLNHDAMYWYRQDPGQGLRLIYYSQIVNDFQKGDIAEGYSVSREKKESFPLTVTSAQKNPTAFYLCASSWTSGIPRETQYFGPGTRLLVL.

In DNA, the CDR3 is TGCGCCAGCAGCAAGGGACAGGGTGCTTCTGAAGCTTTCTTT. Protein: CASSKGQGASEAFF. The J gene is TRBJ1-1, the V gene TRBV5-1, with 9 bases identical to TRBD1. Germline values: CDR1 SGHRS, CDR2 YFSETQ. Unmatched junction bases numbered 7, after V lost 4 bases and J lost 6 bases. CDR3 size: 14 residues.

The genes are TRBV9 and TRBJ2-3, with TRBD2 matching 12 bases. Germline V gives CDR1 SGDLS, CDR2 YYNGEE. V lost 1 base and J lost 3; bases outside the gene matches: 6. The CDR3 is 17 amino acids. In DNA form, the CDR3 reads TGTGCCAGCAGCGTAACTAGCGGGGGGTATTCAACAGATACGCAGTATTTT. This codes for CASSVTSGGYSTDTQYF. Based on the CDR3 plus reference TRBV9 and TRBJ2-3, the full variable domain is DSGVTQTPKHLITATGQRVTLRCSPRSGDLSVYWYQQSLDQGLQFLIQYYNGEERAKGNILERFSAQQFPDLHSELNLSSLELGDSALYFCASSVTSGGYSTDTQYFGPGTRLTVL.

The genes are TRBV5-6 and TRBJ1-1; 7 bases fit TRBD1. CDR1 and CDR2 (germline): SGHDT, YYEEEE. V lost 1 base and J lost 1; bases outside the gene matches: 4. The CDR3 consists of 15 residues. This CDR3 reads CASSLLGGENTEAFF. The CDR3 coding sequence is TGTGCCAGCAGCTTGTTAGGGGGCGAGAACACTGAAGCTTTCTTT.

This clone was found once. J is TRBJ1-5 and V is TRBV21-1. TRBV21-1 is designated a pseudogene. The CDR3 is 16 residues long. The DNA of the CDR3 is TGTGCCAGCAGCACACCCCCTGGGGAGGGCAATCAGCCCCAGCATTTT. It is translated as CASSTPPGEGNQPQHF.

V usage is TRBV5-1 and J usage is TRBJ2-7, with 7 bases that match TRBD1. The CDR3 is made up of 14 amino acids. The V segment lost 0 bases and the J segment 7 bases; nucleotides outside the gene matches: 7. Germline CDR1 SGHRS, CDR2 YFSETQ. The CDR3 DNA is TGCGCCAGCAGCTTGGCCGGGGACAGTAGTGAGCAGTACTTC. It codes for CASSLAGDSSEQYF.

The rearrangement links TRBV5-1 to TRBJ2-2; tentative D call: TRBD2 (6 bases). Germline V gives CDR1 SGHRS, CDR2 YFSETQ. Trimming shortened V by 4 bases and J by 6 bases, and 19 bases separated the two germline ends. The CDR3 is 16 amino acids. CDR3 coding DNA: TGCGCCAGCAGCCCGGGACTCCCCCGGGTCGCCGGGGAGCTGTTTTTT. It translates to CASSPGLPRVAGELFF.

There are a few counts of this clone. The chain joins TRBV11-2 to TRBJ2-7; a possible D gene is TRBD1 (6 bases). This CDR3 spans 16 amino acids. Germline V gene lookup returns CDR1 SGHAT and CDR2 FQNNGV. V gave up 4 bases and J gave up 0 bases, with 16 bases separating them. CDR3 in amino acids: CASSYTSGEFSYEQYF. CDR3 DNA: TGTGCCAGCAGCTATACCTCAGGGGAATTCTCCTACGAGCAGTACTTC.

The chain is built from TRBV5-1 and TRBJ2-3; 11 positions match TRBD2. The CDR3 loop spans 14 amino acids. V lost 8 bases and J lost 4; bases outside the gene matches: 6. CDR1 is SGHRS and CDR2 is YFSETQ in the germline V gene. The CDR3 protein is CASLAGGPADTQYF. The CDR3, as DNA: TGCGCCAGTTTAGCGGGAGGGCCGGCAGATACGCAGTATTTT.

The table lists this clone with a few counts. The CDR3 sequence: CATEGGTEAFF. CDR3 nucleotide sequence: TGTGCCACAGAAGGGGGTACTGAAGCTTTCTTT. The chain carries TRBV6-5 and TRBJ1-1; perhaps TRBD1 as D (6 bases). Trimming removed 10 bases at V and 5 bases at J, with 11 bases between. The CDR3 covers 11 residues. The V gene's germline CDR1 is MNHEY and CDR2 SVGAGI.

This clone was seen only once. V usage is TRBV4-1 and J usage is TRBJ1-5; D is perhaps TRBD1 (6 bases). Germline V CDR1 and CDR2: MGHRA, YSYEKL. The CDR3 is 18 amino acids. The ends were cut back, 1 base at V and 4 bases at J, with 20 bases in the middle. CDR3 residues: CASSQGPGMGASNQPQHF. The CDR3 nucleotides read TGCGCCAGCAGCCAAGGCCCAGGGATGGGGGCAAGTAATCAGCCCCAGCATTTT.

The V and J genes are TRBV7-9 and TRBJ1-1, with 8 bases aligning to TRBD1. Losses at the gene ends were 7 bases for V and 5 bases for J; bases not matched to a gene: 6. This CDR3 comprises 13 residues. Germline V gene sequence: CDR1 SEHNR, CDR2 FQNEAQ (reference sequence). The CDR3 region has the DNA TGTGCCAGCACTTCCCAGGGGGCGACTGAAGCTTTCTTT. Encoded protein: CASTSQGATEAFF.

The chain carries TRBV19 and TRBJ1-2, with 12 bases matching TRBD1. CDR1 and CDR2 (germline): LNHDA, SQIVND (reference sequence). The V and J ends lost 5 bases and 4 bases, in that order; junction bases with no gene match: 5. CDR3 length equals 15 residues. This chain's CDR3 is CASSLGTGGAYGYTF. DNA for the CDR3: TGTGCCAGTAGTCTCGGGACAGGGGGCGCCTATGGCTACACCTTC. The whole variable domain, remainder taken from reference TRBV19 and TRBJ1-2, is DGGITQSPKYLFRKEGQNVTLSCEQNLNHDAMYWYRQDPGQGLRLIYYSQIVNDFQKGDIAEGYSVSREKKESFPLTVTSAQKNPTAFYLCASSLGTGGAYGYTFGSGTRLTVV.

The table lists this clone with a few counts. The chain recombines TRBV27 with TRBJ1-5; D unclear. This CDR3 has 14 residues. Germline V lookup: CDR1 MNHEY, CDR2 SMNVEV (reference sequence). V was trimmed by 4 bases and J by 7 bases, leaving 14 bases between them. The DNA of the CDR3 is TGTGCCAGCAGTTCTCGGGTGGCGGGACAGCCCCAGCATTTT. As protein: CASSSRVAGQPQHF.

This clone was detected once. The chain employs TRBV18 and TRBJ2-2; D might be TRBD2 (5 bases). CDR1 and CDR2 from the germline V gene are KGHSH and LQKENI. The ends were cut back, 4 bases at V and 5 bases at J, with 17 bases in the middle. The length of the CDR3 is 16 residues. CDR3 in DNA: TGTGCCAGCTCACTACTCACCGGGATTACAACCGGGGAGCTGTTTTTT. Translating it yields CASSLLTGITTGELFF.

The V gene is TRBV11-3, the J gene TRBJ2-7, with 7 bases lining up with TRBD2. Per the germline V gene, CDR1 is SGHNT and CDR2 is YENEEA. This CDR3 region has 14 residues. Unmatched junction bases numbered 9, after V lost 9 bases and J lost 1 base. CDR3 nucleotides: TGTGCCAGTACCCGCGGCGGGGGTTCCTACGAGCAGTACTTC. Amino acids: CASTRGGGSYEQYF.

This chain links TRBV7-9 with TRBJ1-1; TRBD1 matches at 7 bases. Germline V gene lookup returns CDR1 SEHNR and CDR2 FQNEAQ (reference sequence). Trimming took 4 bases from V and 7 from J; bases not matched to a gene: 6. The CDR3 consists of 13 residues. The CDR3 DNA reads TGTGCCAGCAGCTATCGACAGGGCTTTGAAGCTTTCTTT. Translation: CASSYRQGFEAFF.

The V call is TRBV2, the J call TRBJ1-3; D gene unclear. The CDR3 has 14 residues. Per the germline V gene, CDR1 is SNHLY and CDR2 is FYNNEI. The ends were cut back, 7 bases at V and 0 bases at J, with 10 bases in the middle. The CDR3 DNA reads as TGTGCCAGCACTTCACAGCTCTCTGGAAACACCATATATTTT. Translating gives CASTSQLSGNTIYF.

This rearrangement joins TRBV18 to TRBJ1-1; D possibly corresponds to TRBD1 (5 bases). V gave up 5 bases and J gave up 2 bases, with 15 bases separating them. The germline V gene encodes CDR1 KGHSH and CDR2 LQKENI. This CDR3 is built from 15 residues. For the CDR3, the DNA is TGTGCCAGCTCATCAGGGATCACAACCAACACTGAAGCTTTCTTT. Translating it yields CASSSGITTNTEAFF.

This clone was seen a few times. V is TRBV5-1 and J is TRBJ1-2; a possible D gene is TRBD1 (6 bases). CDR3 length equals 13 residues. Germline V lookup: CDR1 SGHRS, CDR2 YFSETQ. V was pared by 3 bases and J by 2 bases, with 8 bases between. The CDR3 nucleotides are TGCGCCAGCAGCTCCGGACAGAACTATGGCTACACCTTC. Its protein is CASSSGQNYGYTF. Complete variable domain (other parts from reference TRBV5-1 and TRBJ1-2): KAGVTQTPRYLIKTRGQQVTLSCSPISGHRSVSWYQQTPGQGLQFLFEYFSETQRNKGNFPGRFSGRQFSNSRSEMNVSTLELGDSALYLCASSSGQNYGYTFGSGTRLTVV.

The J gene is TRBJ2-3, the V gene TRBV4-1, with a tentative D call TRBD1 (7 bases). Trimming left V 1 base short and J 2 bases short, with 22 bases between. The CDR3 covers 19 residues. Germline V gives CDR1 MGHRA, CDR2 YSYEKL. The CDR3 spells CASSQVRGDAGVYTDTQYF. DNA for the CDR3: TGCGCCAGCAGCCAAGTCAGGGGGGATGCAGGGGTCTACACAGATACGCAGTATTTT.

Written as DNA, the CDR3 is TGTGCCTGGAGTTTTAACAGGGGCCACGAGCAGTACTTC. It is translated as CAWSFNRGHEQYF. The chain carries TRBV30 and TRBJ2-7, with TRBD1 identical over 7 bases. Per the germline V gene, CDR1 is GTSNPN and CDR2 is SVGIG (reference sequence). This CDR3 is 13 amino acids long. Germline trimming cut 2 bases from V and 5 bases from J; bases unmatched to any gene: 6.

This clone occurred a few times. The chain recombines TRBV6-5 with TRBJ2-7; D gene uncertain. CDR1 and CDR2 (germline): MNHEY, SVGAGI. Trimming cost V 4 bases and J 3 bases, with 19 bases left between them. The CDR3 is 16 amino acids. The CDR3 DNA sequence: TGTGCCAGCAGTTCCATCGGCGGCGAAAATGGCTACGAGCAGTACTTC. This encodes CASSSIGGENGYEQYF.

The V gene is TRBV4-1, the J gene TRBJ2-7, with a weak D call TRBD1 (5 bases). Germline V lookup: CDR1 MGHRA, CDR2 YSYEKL. This CDR3 has 14 residues. The V gene lost 4 bases and the J gene lost 2 bases, with 12 bases spanning the gap. The CDR3 nucleotides are TGCGCCAGCAGCCTAAAGGGGTTAACCTACGAGCAGTACTTC. It translates to CASSLKGLTYEQYF.

A word on this clone: This CDR3 is also generated by other DNA sequences in the sample. The chain couples TRBV5-1 to TRBJ2-6; unclear D gene. Trimming removed 0 bases at V and 0 bases at J, with 4 bases between. The germline V gene has CDR1 SGHRS and CDR2 YFSETQ. The CDR3 contains 15 residues. The CDR3 protein is CASSLDSSGANVLTF. The CDR3 DNA is TGCGCCAGCAGCTTGGACAGCTCTGGGGCCAACGTCCTGACTTTC.

This chain uses TRBV19 with TRBJ1-6; D may be TRBD1 (5 bases). Germline CDR1 and CDR2: LNHDA and SQIVND (reference sequence). The V end lost 8 bases, the J end lost 0 bases, and 14 bases lay between the germline ends. There are 16 residues in the CDR3. Here the CDR3 DNA reads TGTGCCAGTCGATGGGGGGAGGCCTCCTATAATTCACCCCTCCACTTT. This encodes CASRWGEASYNSPLHF.

This clone was seen more than once but under ten times. The chain has TRBV7-2 and TRBJ2-4; the match to TRBD1 covers 12 bases. This CDR3 is 16 amino acids long. Germline V gives CDR1 SGHTA, CDR2 FQGNSA. The V and J ends lost 0 bases and 8 bases, in that order; junction bases with no gene match: 5. The CDR3 region is CASSLAIGTGGYIQYF. The DNA of the CDR3 is TGTGCCAGCAGCTTAGCCATTGGGACAGGGGGCTACATTCAGTACTTC.